The present TCR beta chain was sequenced within a study of Graves' ophthalmopathy and Graves' hyperthyroidism. RNA transcripts served as template for amplifying TCR beta CDR3 sequences. Scientists carried out first-round RT-PCR using HTBI primers and then a second-round multiplex PCR. TCRdb fed the multiplex PCR reads into MiXCR, producing one record per CDR3 protein. The sample has a few hundred thousand distinct CDR3 sequences; 15% to 20% are singletons. This clonotype was seen at least ten times. Its antigen is not identified. V was shortened by 2 bases and J by 1 base, with 9 bases between the two germline ends. The CDR3 is 16 amino acids. The germline CDR1 and CDR2 sequences are MDHEN and SYDVKM. Findings and caveats of the study: Blood samples also showed most expanded thyroid clonotypes exceeding 0.001 frequency.

The TCR was taken from a woman under 30 with Graves' ophthalmopathy. V and J are TRBV28 and TRBJ2-6; no clear D gene. The specimen sequenced was peripheral blood. The CDR3 bases are TGTGCCAGCAGTTTAGTCCGGTATTCTGGGGCCAACGTCCTGACTTTC. Its translation: CASSLVRYSGANVLTF.